These 23 T cell receptor beta chains originate from one sample sequenced in a study of CD8+ T cells in alopecia areata. Described treatment: oral pan-JAK inhibitor, 5-10 mg twice daily. cDNA prepared by RNA extraction and subsequent reverse transcription served as the template for sequencing. The data were produced by immunoSEQ multiplex PCR, yet TCRdb's version contains in-frame clones alone and is incomplete. The sample lists hundreds of thousands of clones; 50% to 75% were seen once. The specimen comprised CD4+ T cells sorted from blood, sampled around week 54, from a patient treated with tofacitinib. The origin of the receptors is a human donor with alopecia areata.

A single count supports this clone. The J gene is TRBJ1-1, the V gene TRBV7-9; D is undetermined. V lost 4 bases and J 2 bases, leaving 8 bases between the germline ends. Per the germline V gene, CDR1 is SEHNR and CDR2 is FQNEAQ (reference sequence). The CDR3 contains 13 residues. This CDR3 reads CASSSSYNTEAFF. DNA for the CDR3: TGTGCCAGCAGCTCATCATACAACACTGAAGCTTTCTTT.

The V gene is TRBV5-1, the J gene TRBJ1-2; 8 bases are a match to TRBD1. V shed 0 bases and J 6 bases; nucleotides not matched to a gene: 4. CDR3 length equals 14 residues. The germline CDR1 and CDR2 sequences are SGHRS and YFSETQ. In DNA, the CDR3 is TGCGCCAGCAGCTTGGTCAGGGGGCCAGATGGCTACACCTTC. Translation: CASSLVRGPDGYTF.

This clone was picked up one time. The chain joins TRBV20-1 to TRBJ2-1; D is undetermined. CDR3 length: 10 amino acids. Trimming pared 6 bases from V and 5 bases from J, leaving 5 bases between. Germline CDR1 and CDR2: DFQATT and SNEGSKA (reference sequence). The CDR3 region has the DNA TGCAGTGCGGCGGACAATGAGCAGTTCTTC. This sequence encodes CSAADNEQFF.

This clone was recorded a few times. This chain connects TRBV6-5 to TRBJ2-5; D may match TRBD1 or TRBD2 (5 bases each). V lost 2 bases to trimming and J lost 5 bases, with 6 bases between them. This CDR3 has 12 residues. The germline V gene has CDR1 MNHEY and CDR2 SVGAGI. The CDR3 region has the DNA TGTGCCAGCAGTTACGGGGGTGAGACCCAGTACTTC. Its translation is CASSYGGETQYF.

The V gene is TRBV4-1, the J gene TRBJ2-7; 7 nucleotides agree with TRBD2. Germline V CDR1 and CDR2: MGHRA, YSYEKL. The CDR3 loop spans 15 amino acids. V trimming: 1 base; J trimming: 1 base; junction bases outside the gene matches: 4. The CDR3 loop is CASSQVASGSYEQYF. DNA of the CDR3: TGCGCCAGCAGCCAAGTAGCTAGCGGATCCTACGAGCAGTACTTC.

The rearrangement links TRBV4-3 to TRBJ2-1, with a possible D match to TRBD2 (5 bases). This CDR3 has 13 residues. Trimming left V 1 base short and J 12 bases short, with 13 bases between. From germline, CDR1 is LGHNA and CDR2 YSLEER. CDR3 nucleotide sequence: TGCGCCAGCAGCCAAGGCGAGGGATGGGGGCAGTTCTTC. Encoded protein: CASSQGEGWGQFF.

The V call is TRBV29-1, the J call TRBJ1-2; a weak D match, TRBD1 (6 bases). Germline CDR1 is SQVTM and CDR2 is ANQGSEA. The CDR3 is 12 amino acids. Between the trimmed V and J ends, which lost 7 bases and 0 bases, there was a span of 9 bases. In DNA, the CDR3 is TGCAGCGCTTGGACAGCTAACTATGGCTACACCTTC. Its protein is CSAWTANYGYTF.

J is TRBJ2-7 and V is TRBV27; 10 bases line up with TRBD1. Trimming took 4 bases from V and 4 from J; bases not matched to a gene: 4. Germline CDR1 reads MNHEY; CDR2 reads SMNVEV (reference sequence). The CDR3 extends over 14 amino acids. CDR3 protein: CASSSRDRGYEQYF. For the CDR3, the DNA is TGTGCCAGCAGTTCAAGGGACAGGGGATACGAGCAGTACTTC.

V gene TRBV7-6 combines with J gene TRBJ2-3; TRBD2 matches 10 bases. V shed 5 bases and J 2 bases; nucleotides not matched to a gene: 4. Germline V gives CDR1 SGHVS, CDR2 FNYEAQ. The CDR3 covers 15 residues. The CDR3 protein is CASSQGTSDTDTQYF. The CDR3 DNA reads as TGTGCCAGCAGCCAAGGGACTAGCGACACAGATACGCAGTATTTT.

This rearrangement joins TRBV5-6 to TRBJ2-7; 9 nucleotides match TRBD1. J lost 3 bases, V lost 0 bases, and 4 bases had no gene match. CDR3 size: 15 residues. Germline CDR1 is SGHDT and CDR2 is YYEEEE. CDR3 bases: TGTGCCAGCAGCTTGGGGGGACAGGGTCTCTACGAGCAGTACTTC. This codes for CASSLGGQGLYEQYF. The whole variable domain, filled in from reference TRBV5-6 and TRBJ2-7, reads DAGVTQSPTHLIKTRGQQVTLRCSPKSGHDTVSWYQQALGQGPQFIFQYYEEEERQRGNFPDRFSGHQFPNYSSELNVNALLLGDSALYLCASSLGGQGLYEQYFGPGTRLTVT.

The CDR3 sequence: CAWRGIQRAGSGANVLTF. The CDR3 DNA reads as TGTGCCTGGAGGGGGATCCAACGGGCGGGCTCTGGGGCCAACGTCCTGACTTTC. This chain connects TRBV30 to TRBJ2-6; the D gene is possibly TRBD2 (5 bases). Trimming removed 3 bases from V and 0 bases from J, with 18 bases in between. Germline CDR1 and CDR2: GTSNPN and SVGIG (reference sequence). This CDR3 contains 18 residues.

V is TRBV2 and J is TRBJ2-3; D is possibly TRBD2 (6 bases). The CDR3 length is 13 residues. Per the germline V gene, CDR1 is SNHLY and CDR2 is FYNNEI. With 4 bases removed from V and 2 bases from J, the gap between germline ends came to 7 bases. The CDR3 spells CASSGDFTDTQYF. The DNA for the CDR3 is TGTGCCAGCAGTGGGGACTTCACAGATACGCAGTATTTT.

V is TRBV30 and J is TRBJ2-1; D is unclear. Germline V gene sequence: CDR1 GTSNPN, CDR2 SVGIG (reference sequence). Trimming pared 3 bases from V and 6 bases from J, leaving 15 bases between. The CDR3 is 14 amino acids. The CDR3 bases are TGTGCCTGGAGCTCGCCAGACCTCAGCAATGAGCAGTTCTTC. Protein: CAWSSPDLSNEQFF.

The chain links TRBV7-2 to TRBJ1-1; D remains unclear. Per the germline V gene, CDR1 is SGHTA and CDR2 is FQGNSA. With 5 bases removed from V and 7 bases from J, the gap between germline ends came to 14 bases. This CDR3 comprises 13 residues. The CDR3 loop reads CASSLRTEYEAFF. The CDR3 DNA reads as TGTGCCAGCAGCCTCCGAACAGAATATGAAGCTTTCTTT. The whole variable domain, filled in from reference TRBV7-2 and TRBJ1-1, reads GAGVSQSPSNKVTEKGKDVELRCDPISGHTALYWYRQSLGQGLEFLIYFQGNSAPDKSGLPSDRFSAERTGGSVSTLTIQRTQQEDSAVYLCASSLRTEYEAFFGQGTRLTVV.

This clone was picked up one time. The V and J genes are TRBV7-6 and TRBJ2-5, with TRBD1 identical over 8 bases. The CDR3 length is 14 residues. Germline V gene lookup returns CDR1 SGHVS and CDR2 FNYEAQ. J lost 7 bases, V lost 5 bases, and 9 bases had no gene match. CDR3 sequence reads: CASSTRQGLGTQYF. The CDR3 nucleotides are TGTGCCAGCAGCACCCGACAGGGGCTAGGGACCCAGTACTTC.

This CDR3 is CAWRPGTLYEQYF. The CDR3 DNA sequence: TGTGCCTGGAGGCCCGGGACCCTCTACGAGCAGTACTTC. This chain uses TRBV30 with TRBJ2-7; either TRBD1 or TRBD2 may fit D (5 bases each). This CDR3 spans 13 amino acids. V shed 3 bases and J shed 3 bases, with 12 bases lying between them. Germline CDR1 reads GTSNPN; CDR2 reads SVGIG (reference sequence).

This clone was observed a few times. The chain combines TRBV4-3 with TRBJ2-3, with D possibly being TRBD2 (5 bases). Trimming pared 0 bases from V and 2 bases from J, leaving 12 bases between. Germline assignment: CDR1 LGHNA and CDR2 YSLEER. This CDR3 region has 16 residues. The CDR3 reads CASSQDIDGNTDTQYF. In nucleotides, the CDR3 is TGCGCCAGCAGCCAAGATATCGACGGGAACACAGATACGCAGTATTTT.

This clone was detected only once. As DNA, the CDR3 is TGTGCCATCAGGGACGGACTGAATTCACCCCTCCACTTT. This codes for CAIRDGLNSPLHF. The V call is TRBV10-3, the J call TRBJ1-6, with D uncertain. V lost 6 bases and J lost 7, with 10 bases in between. CDR1 and CDR2 (germline): ENHRY, SYGVKD. CDR3 length: 13 amino acids.

The chain couples TRBV5-4 to TRBJ2-1; a possible D gene is TRBD1 (6 bases). Germline CDR1 and CDR2: SGHNT and YYREEE (reference sequence). V lost 4 bases and J lost 11, with 10 bases in between. The CDR3 spans 11 residues. As DNA, the CDR3 is TGTGCCAGCAGCCTGGACAGCCAGCAGTTCTTC. Translation gives CASSLDSQQFF.

This clone was found many times. The chain joins TRBV10-3 to TRBJ1-2, with a possible D match to TRBD1 (6 bases). The CDR3 runs to 14 residues. V was clipped by 3 bases and J by 4 bases, with 12 bases between them. The germline gives CDR1 ENHRY, CDR2 SYGVKD. The CDR3: CAISDDRRSYGYTF. DNA of the CDR3: TGTGCCATCAGTGACGACAGGCGATCCTATGGCTACACCTTC.

The V and J genes are TRBV7-3 and TRBJ2-7; 9 bases align to TRBD1. The junction had 20 bases not matched to a gene; V was cut back by 5 bases and J by 3 bases. The CDR3 sequence is 19 residues long. Germline V gene lookup returns CDR1 SGHTA and CDR2 FQGTGA. CDR3 DNA: TGTGCCAGCAGCATCCGGGACAGGGTGTACACCCATAGTGACTACGAGCAGTACTTC. This codes for CASSIRDRVYTHSDYEQYF.

The chain links TRBV27 to TRBJ1-4; 8 nucleotides match TRBD1. With V trimmed by 6 bases and J by 10 bases, 13 bases remained unmatched. The CDR3 is made up of 15 amino acids. Germline V gives CDR1 MNHEY, CDR2 SMNVEV (reference sequence). CDR3 nucleotide sequence: TGTGCCAGCAGAAACACTAAGACAGGGGATGGAAAACTGTTTTTT. It codes for CASRNTKTGDGKLFF.

V gene TRBV15 combines with J gene TRBJ2-3; 10 bases align to TRBD2. This CDR3 spans 16 amino acids. Trimming took 1 base from V and 5 from J; bases not matched to a gene: 6. Germline CDR1 and CDR2: LNHNV and YYDKDF (reference sequence). The CDR3 bases are TGTGCCACCAGCAGAGTACCTAGCGGGGGTGAAGATACGCAGTATTTT. Its translation is CATSRVPSGGEDTQYF. Drawing the rest from reference TRBV15 and TRBJ2-3, the complete variable domain is DAMVIQNPRYQVTQFGKPVTLSCSQTLNHNVMYWYQQKSSQAPKLLFHYYDKDFNNEADTPDNFQSRRPNTSFCFLDIRSPGLGDTAMYLCATSRVPSGGEDTQYFGPGTRLTVL.